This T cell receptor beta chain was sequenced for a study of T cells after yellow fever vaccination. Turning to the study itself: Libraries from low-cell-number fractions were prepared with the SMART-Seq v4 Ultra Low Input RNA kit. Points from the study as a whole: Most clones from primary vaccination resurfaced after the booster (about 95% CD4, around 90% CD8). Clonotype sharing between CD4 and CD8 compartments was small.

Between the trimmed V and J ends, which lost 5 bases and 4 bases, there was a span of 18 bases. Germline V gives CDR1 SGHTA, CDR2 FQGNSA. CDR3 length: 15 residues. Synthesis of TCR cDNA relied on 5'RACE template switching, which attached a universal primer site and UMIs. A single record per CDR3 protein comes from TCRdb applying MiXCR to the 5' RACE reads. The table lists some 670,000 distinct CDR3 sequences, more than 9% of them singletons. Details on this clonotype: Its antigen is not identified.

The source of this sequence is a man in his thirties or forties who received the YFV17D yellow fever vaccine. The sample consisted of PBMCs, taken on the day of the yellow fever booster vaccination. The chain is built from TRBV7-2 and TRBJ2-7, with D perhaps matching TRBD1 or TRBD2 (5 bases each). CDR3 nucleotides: TGTGCCAGCAGCGCAAGTCAGACTGGGACGTACGAGCAGTACTTC. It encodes CASSASQTGTYEQYF.